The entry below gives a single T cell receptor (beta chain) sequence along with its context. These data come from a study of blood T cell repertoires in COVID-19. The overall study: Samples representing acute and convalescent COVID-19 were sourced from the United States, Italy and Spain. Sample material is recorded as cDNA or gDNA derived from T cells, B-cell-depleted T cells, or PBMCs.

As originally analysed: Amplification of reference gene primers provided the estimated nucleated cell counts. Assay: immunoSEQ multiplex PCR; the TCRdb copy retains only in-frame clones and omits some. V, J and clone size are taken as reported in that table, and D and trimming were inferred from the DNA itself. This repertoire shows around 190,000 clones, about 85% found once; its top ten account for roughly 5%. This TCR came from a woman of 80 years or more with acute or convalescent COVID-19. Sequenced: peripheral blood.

The CDR3 bases are TGTGCCAGTAGTATTGTAGCGGGCATCCTTGGCTCCTACGAGCAGTACTTC. The encoded protein is CASSIVAGILGSYEQYF. This sequence joins TRBV19 and TRBJ2-7; 7 bases align to TRBD2. The germline gives CDR1 LNHDA, CDR2 SQIVND (reference sequence). J gave up 0 bases and V 3 bases, and 11 bases lay outside the gene matches. The CDR3 spans 17 residues. Based on the CDR3 plus reference TRBV19 and TRBJ2-7, the full variable domain is DGGITQSPKYLFRKEGQNVTLSCEQNLNHDAMYWYRQDPGQGLRLIYYSQIVNDFQKGDIAEGYSVSREKKESFPLTVTSAQKNPTAFYLCASSIVAGILGSYEQYFGPGTRLTVT.